The present T cell receptor beta chain was sequenced within a study of blood T cell repertoires in COVID-19. Study in general: Whether acute or convalescent, the COVID-19 samples came from the United States, Italy and Spain.

Germline V gives CDR1 MDHEN, CDR2 SYDVKM. V was clipped by 2 bases and J by 6 bases, with 7 bases between them. The CDR3 spans 13 residues. Only in-frame clones appear in the TCRdb table, and some are missing; sequencing was by immunoSEQ multiplex PCR. The profile shows 200,000 to 250,000 clones, roughly four fifths of them singletons. Sequencing was performed on peripheral blood. The receptor was isolated from a woman between 25 and 40 years old who had recovered from COVID-19. The V call is TRBV28, the J call TRBJ2-2, with D tentatively TRBD1 (5 bases). The CDR3 DNA follows: TGTGCCAGCAGTTTAGGGGCCCCCGGGGAGCTGTTTTTT. Protein sequence: CASSLGAPGELFF.